The sequence of this TCR beta chain was determined in a study of persistence of HIV-infected CD4 T cells. The study's findings and limits: Proviral oligoclonality tracked with TCR oligoclonality within the same sorted cells. Degenerate expanded CDR3beta sequences were enriched among CMV- and Gag-responding cells.

This was the immunoSEQ version 4 assay in survey mode. The protocol was immunoSEQ multiplex PCR, while the TCRdb copy is restricted to in-frame clones and leaves out a portion. The repertoire holds under 9,000 clones, with about 80% as singletons. Stimulation used 9 to 10 ug/mL lysate from CMV-infected fibroblasts. CD4+ T cells upregulating both CD40 ligand and CD69 were sorted as responding cells. Germline CDR1 is MNHEY and CDR2 is SVGAGI. V shed 6 bases and J shed 7 bases, with 19 bases lying between them. The CDR3 has 14 amino acids. With respect to this clone: Antigen specificity is unknown.

The receptor was derived from an adult woman with HIV who was CMV-seropositive. The source material was CD4+ T cells sorted from PBMCs after approximately 19-hour stimulation, sampled from a patient who received antiretroviral therapy. The chain is built from TRBV6-5 and TRBJ2-7; maybe TRBD1 (5 bases). CDR3 region: CASRSGSTIIEQYF. CDR3 sequence (DNA): TGTGCCAGCAGGTCAGGGTCTACGATTATAGAGCAGTACTTC.